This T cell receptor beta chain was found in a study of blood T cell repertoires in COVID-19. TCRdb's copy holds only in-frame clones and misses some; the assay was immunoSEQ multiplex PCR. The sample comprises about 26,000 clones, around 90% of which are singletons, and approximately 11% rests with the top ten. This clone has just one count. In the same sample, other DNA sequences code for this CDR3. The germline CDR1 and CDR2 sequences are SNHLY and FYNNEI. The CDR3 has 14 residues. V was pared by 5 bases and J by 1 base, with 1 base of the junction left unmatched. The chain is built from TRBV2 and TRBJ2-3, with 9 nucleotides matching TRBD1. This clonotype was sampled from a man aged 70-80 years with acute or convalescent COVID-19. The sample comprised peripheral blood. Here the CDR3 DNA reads TGTGCCAGCAGTCGGGACAGGGGCACAGATACGCAGTATTTT. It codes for CASSRDRGTDTQYF.